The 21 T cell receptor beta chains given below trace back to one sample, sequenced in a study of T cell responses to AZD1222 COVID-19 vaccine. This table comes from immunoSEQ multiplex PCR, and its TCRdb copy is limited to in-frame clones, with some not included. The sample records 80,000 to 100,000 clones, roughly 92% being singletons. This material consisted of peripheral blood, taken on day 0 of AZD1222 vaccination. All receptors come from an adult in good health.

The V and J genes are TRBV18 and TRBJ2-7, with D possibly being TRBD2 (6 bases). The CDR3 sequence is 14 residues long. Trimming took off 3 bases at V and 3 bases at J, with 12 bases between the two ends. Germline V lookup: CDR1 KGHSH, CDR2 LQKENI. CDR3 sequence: CASSPVGRGYEQYF. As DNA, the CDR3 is TGTGCCAGCTCACCGGTGGGGCGGGGCTACGAGCAGTACTTC.

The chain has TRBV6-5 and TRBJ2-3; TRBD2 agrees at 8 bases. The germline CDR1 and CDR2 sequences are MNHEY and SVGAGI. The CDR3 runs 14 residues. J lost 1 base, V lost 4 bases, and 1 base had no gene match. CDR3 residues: CASSSSGRTDTQYF. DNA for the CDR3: TGTGCCAGCAGTTCTAGCGGGCGCACAGATACGCAGTATTTT.

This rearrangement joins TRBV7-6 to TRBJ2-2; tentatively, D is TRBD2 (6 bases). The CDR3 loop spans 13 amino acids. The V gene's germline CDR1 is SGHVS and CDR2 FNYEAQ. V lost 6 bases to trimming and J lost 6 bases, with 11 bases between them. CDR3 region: CASRRTGAGELFF. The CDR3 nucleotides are TGTGCCAGCAGACGTACGGGGGCCGGGGAGCTGTTTTTT.

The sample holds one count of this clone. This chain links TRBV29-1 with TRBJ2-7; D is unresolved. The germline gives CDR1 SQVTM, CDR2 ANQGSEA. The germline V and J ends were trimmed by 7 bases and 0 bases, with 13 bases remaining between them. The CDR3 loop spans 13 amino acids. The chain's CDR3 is CSASDGSSYEQYF. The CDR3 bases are TGCAGCGCATCCGACGGAAGCTCCTACGAGCAGTACTTC.

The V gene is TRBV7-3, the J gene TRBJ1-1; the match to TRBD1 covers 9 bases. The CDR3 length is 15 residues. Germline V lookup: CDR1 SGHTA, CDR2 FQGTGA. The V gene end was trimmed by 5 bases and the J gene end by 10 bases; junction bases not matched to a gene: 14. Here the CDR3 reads CASSAAGQGPSRAFF. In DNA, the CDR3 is TGTGCCAGCAGCGCAGCGGGACAGGGCCCTAGTCGAGCTTTCTTT.

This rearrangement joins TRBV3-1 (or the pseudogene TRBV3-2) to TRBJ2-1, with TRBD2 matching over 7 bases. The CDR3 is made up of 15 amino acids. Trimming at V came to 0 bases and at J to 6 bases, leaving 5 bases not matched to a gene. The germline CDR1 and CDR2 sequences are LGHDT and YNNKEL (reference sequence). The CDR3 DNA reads TGTGCCAGCAGCCAAGAAACGCGGGAGCTCAATGAGCAGTTCTTC. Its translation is CASSQETRELNEQFF.

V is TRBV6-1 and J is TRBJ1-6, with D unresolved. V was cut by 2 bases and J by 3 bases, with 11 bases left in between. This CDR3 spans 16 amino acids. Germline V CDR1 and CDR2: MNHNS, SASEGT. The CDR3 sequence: CASSELGSRYNSPLHF. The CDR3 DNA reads TGTGCCAGCAGTGAACTCGGTTCCCGCTATAATTCACCCCTCCACTTT.

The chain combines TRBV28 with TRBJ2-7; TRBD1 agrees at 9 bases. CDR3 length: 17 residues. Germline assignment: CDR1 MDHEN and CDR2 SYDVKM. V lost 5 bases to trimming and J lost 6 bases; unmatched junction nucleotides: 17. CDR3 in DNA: TGTGCCAGCAGTCTTCTCCTGAGGGACAGGGAACGAGTCGAGCAGTACTTC. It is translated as CASSLLLRDRERVEQYF.

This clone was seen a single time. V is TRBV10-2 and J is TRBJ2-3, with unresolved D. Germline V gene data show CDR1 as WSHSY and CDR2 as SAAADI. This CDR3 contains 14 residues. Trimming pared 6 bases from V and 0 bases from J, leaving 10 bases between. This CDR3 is CASRLLLSTDTQYF. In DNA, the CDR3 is TGCGCCAGCAGATTACTACTTAGCACAGATACGCAGTATTTT.

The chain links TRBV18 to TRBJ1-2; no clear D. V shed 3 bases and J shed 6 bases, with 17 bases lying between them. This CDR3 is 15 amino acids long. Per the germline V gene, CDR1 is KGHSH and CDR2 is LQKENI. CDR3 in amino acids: CASSPGPYDGDGYTF. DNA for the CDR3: TGTGCCAGCTCACCCGGACCCTACGACGGGGATGGCTACACCTTC.

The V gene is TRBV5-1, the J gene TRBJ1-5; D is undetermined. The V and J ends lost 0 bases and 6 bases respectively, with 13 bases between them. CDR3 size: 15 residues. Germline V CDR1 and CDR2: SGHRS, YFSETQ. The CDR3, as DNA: TGCGCCAGCAGCTTGGAGCCGGGTTCGGTTCAGCCCCAGCATTTT. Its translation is CASSLEPGSVQPQHF.

CDR3 in DNA: TGCGCCAGCAGGTGGGGACGGGCGGTAGAAGAAAAACTGTTTTTT. Protein product: CASRWGRAVEEKLFF. V usage is TRBV5-1 and J usage is TRBJ1-4; possibly TRBD1 for D (5 bases). This CDR3 has 15 residues. Trimming pared 5 bases from V and 8 bases from J, leaving 19 bases between. CDR1 SGHRS and CDR2 YFSETQ come from the germline V gene.

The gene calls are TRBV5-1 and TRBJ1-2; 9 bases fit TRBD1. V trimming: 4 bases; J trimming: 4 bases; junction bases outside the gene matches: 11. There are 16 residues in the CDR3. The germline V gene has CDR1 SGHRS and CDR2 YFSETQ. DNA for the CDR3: TGCGCCAGCAGCACGTCGGGACAGGGAGGTGGCTATGGCTACACCTTC. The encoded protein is CASSTSGQGGGYGYTF.

The CDR3 sequence: CASSHSGTGGYEQYF. In nucleotides, the CDR3 is TGCGCCAGCAGCCACTCCGGGACAGGGGGCTACGAGCAGTACTTC. This sequence joins TRBV4-3 and TRBJ2-7; 11 positions agree with TRBD1. The germline CDR1 and CDR2 sequences are LGHNA and YSLEER. The CDR3 sequence is 15 residues long. With V trimmed by 3 bases and J by 3 bases, 4 bases remained unmatched.

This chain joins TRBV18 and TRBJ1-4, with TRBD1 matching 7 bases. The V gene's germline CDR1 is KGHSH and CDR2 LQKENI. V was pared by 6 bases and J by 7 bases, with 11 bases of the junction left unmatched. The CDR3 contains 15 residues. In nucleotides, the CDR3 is TGTGCCAGCTCCACGACAAAGGGGGCAGGTGAAAAACTGTTTTTT. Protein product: CASSTTKGAGEKLFF. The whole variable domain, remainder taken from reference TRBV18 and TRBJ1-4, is NAGVMQNPRHLVRRRGQEARLRCSPMKGHSHVYWYRQLPEEGLKFMVYLQKENIIDESGMPKERFSAEFPKEGPSILRIQQVVRGDSAAYFCASSTTKGAGEKLFFGSGTQLSVL.

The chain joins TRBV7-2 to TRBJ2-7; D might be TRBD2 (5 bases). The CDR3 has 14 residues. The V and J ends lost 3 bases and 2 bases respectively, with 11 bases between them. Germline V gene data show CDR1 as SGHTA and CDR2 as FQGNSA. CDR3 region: CASSFEGGPYEQYF. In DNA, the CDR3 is TGTGCCAGCAGCTTTGAGGGCGGCCCCTACGAGCAGTACTTC.

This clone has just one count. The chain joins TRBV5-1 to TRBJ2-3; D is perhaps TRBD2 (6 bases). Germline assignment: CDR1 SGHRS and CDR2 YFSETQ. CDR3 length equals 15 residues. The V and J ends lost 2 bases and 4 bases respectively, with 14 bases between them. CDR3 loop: CASSFDRGIADTQYF. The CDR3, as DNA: TGCGCCAGCAGCTTTGATCGGGGGATCGCAGATACGCAGTATTTT.

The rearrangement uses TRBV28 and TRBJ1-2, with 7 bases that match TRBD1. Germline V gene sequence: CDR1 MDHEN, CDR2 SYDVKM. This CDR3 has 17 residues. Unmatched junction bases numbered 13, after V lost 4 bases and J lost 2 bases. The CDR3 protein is CASSSHRRRQGNYGYTF. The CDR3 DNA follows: TGTGCCAGCAGTTCGCACCGGAGACGACAGGGCAACTATGGCTACACCTTC.

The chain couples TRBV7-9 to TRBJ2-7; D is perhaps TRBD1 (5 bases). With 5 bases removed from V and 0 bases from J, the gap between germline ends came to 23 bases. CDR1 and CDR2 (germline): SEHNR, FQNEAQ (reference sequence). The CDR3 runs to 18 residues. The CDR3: CASSPGLGQGANSYEQYF. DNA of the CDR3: TGTGCCAGCAGCCCCGGGTTGGGCCAGGGCGCCAACTCCTACGAGCAGTACTTC.

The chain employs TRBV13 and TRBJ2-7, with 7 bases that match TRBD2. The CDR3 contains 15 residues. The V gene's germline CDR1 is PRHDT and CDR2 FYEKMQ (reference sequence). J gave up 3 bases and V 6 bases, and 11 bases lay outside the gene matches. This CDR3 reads CASRSLGGSVYEQYF. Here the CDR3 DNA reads TGTGCCAGCAGAAGCCTAGGCGGGAGTGTCTACGAGCAGTACTTC.

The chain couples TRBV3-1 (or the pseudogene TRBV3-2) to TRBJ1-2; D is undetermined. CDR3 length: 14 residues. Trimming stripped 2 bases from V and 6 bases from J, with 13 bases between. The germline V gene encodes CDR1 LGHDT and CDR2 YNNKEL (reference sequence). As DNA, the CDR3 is TGTGCCAGCAGCCAACACCGGGAAGTTAATGGCTACACCTTC. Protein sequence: CASSQHREVNGYTF.